The rows below give T cell receptor beta chains drawn from one sample of a study of identical twins. TCRdb processed the 5' RACE reads anew with MiXCR; each CDR3 protein has one entry. Among around 1.7 million distinct CDR3 sequences listed, around 33% were seen once. The sample taken for sequencing was cord blood. These TCRs come from a newborn girl in good health. The CDR3 runs from the conserved cysteine through the conserved F or W. The D gene is left open where the match is weak. Not all rows give a size; the values are once, few, many and, for expanded clones, a class.

CDR3	DNA	size	V	J	D
CSAALGAGGYNEQFF	TGCAGTGCTGCCCTAGGGGCGGGGGGGTACAATGAGCAGTTCTTC	NA	TRBV20-1	TRBJ2-1	TRBD2
CASRNRGGNEKLFF	TGTGCCAGCAGGAACAGGGGGGGGAATGAAAAACTGTTTTTT	few	TRBV6-6	TRBJ1-4	TRBD1
CASSYSFDNQPQHF	TGTGCCAGCAGTTATAGCTTCGACAATCAGCCCCAGCATTTT	NA	TRBV7-9	TRBJ1-5	NA
CASSEVAAYGYTF	TGTGCCAGCAGTGAAGTGGCAGCCTATGGCTACACCTTC	NA	TRBV6-1	TRBJ1-2	NA
CASSYGLTYGYTF	TGTGCCAGCAGTTACGGCTTGACTTATGGCTACACCTTC	NA	TRBV6-6	TRBJ1-2	NA
CASSVDSNSYNEQFF	TGTGCCAGCAGCGTAGATTCTAACTCCTACAATGAGCAGTTCTTC	NA	TRBV9	TRBJ2-1	NA
CASSLGLVGIPDTQYF	TGTGCCAGCAGTCTCGGACTGGTAGGCATCCCAGATACGCAGTATTTT	few	TRBV28	TRBJ2-3	NA
CASSLGLDGYTF	TGTGCCAGCAGCTTAGGGCTCGATGGCTACACCTTC	few	TRBV7-2	TRBJ1-2	NA
CASSPGQCVLTGELFF	TGTGCCAGCAGCCCGGGACAGTGCGTACTGACCGGGGAGCTGTTTTTT	NA	TRBV3-1	TRBJ2-2	TRBD1
CASSQDRVLHEQYF	TGTGCCAGCAGCCAAGATAGGGTTTTGCACGAGCAGTACTTC	once	TRBV14	TRBJ2-7	NA
CASSRRVAKNIQYF	TGTGCCAGCAGCCGTCGGGTAGCCAAAAACATTCAGTACTTC	NA	TRBV2	TRBJ2-4	NA
CASSQASGGYEQYF	TGCGCCAGCAGCCAAGCTAGCGGGGGTTACGAGCAGTACTTC	many	TRBV4-1	TRBJ2-7	TRBD2
CASSLDRRAAEQYF	TGTGCCAGCAGCTTAGATCGCAGGGCGGCCGAGCAGTACTTC	NA	TRBV7-2	TRBJ2-7	NA
CASSARDRATDTQYF	TGTGCCAGCAGTGCAAGGGACAGGGCGACAGATACGCAGTATTTT	few	TRBV25-1	TRBJ2-3	TRBD1
CASSGGLKLNTEAFF	TGTGCCAGCAGCGGCGGACTGAAGTTGAACACTGAAGCTTTCTTT	NA	TRBV13	TRBJ1-1	NA
CASGLEQRGLETQYF	TGCGCCAGCGGCTTGGAACAAAGAGGTCTGGAGACCCAGTACTTC	NA	TRBV5-1	TRBJ2-5	NA
CASSQAGQVEAFF	TGCGCCAGCAGCCAAGCAGGACAGGTTGAAGCTTTCTTT	NA	TRBV4-1	TRBJ1-1	TRBD1
CASSKVPDRGEIHEQYF	TGTGCCAGCAGCAAAGTACCCGACAGGGGGGAAATCCACGAGCAGTACTTC	NA	TRBV21-1	TRBJ2-7	NA
CSATWGQENTDTQYF	TGCAGTGCTACCTGGGGACAGGAAAACACAGATACGCAGTATTTT	few	TRBV20-1	TRBJ2-3	TRBD1
CASSQGLTLRNEQFF	TGTGCCAGCAGCCAAGGACTCACCCTGAGGAATGAGCAGTTCTTC	NA	TRBV3-1	TRBJ2-1	NA
CASTIYTRGDTQYF	TGTGCCAGCACCATTTACACTAGGGGAGATACGCAGTATTTT	NA	TRBV12-3/TRBV12-4	TRBJ2-3	NA
CASSVDDRYEQYF	TGTGCCAGCAGCGTAGACGACAGGTACGAGCAGTACTTC	NA	TRBV9	TRBJ2-7	NA
CSARDLGYGYTF	TGCAGTGCTAGAGACCTGGGCTATGGCTACACCTTC	many	TRBV20-1	TRBJ1-2	NA
CSARLRIAYEQYF	TGCAGTGCTAGGCTAAGGATAGCCTACGAGCAGTACTTC	NA	TRBV20-1	TRBJ2-7	NA
CASSRSTGLYGEQFF	TGTGCCAGCAGTAGGTCGACAGGGCTGTATGGTGAGCAGTTCTTC	NA	TRBV6-1	TRBJ2-1	TRBD1
CAISSRDRGLSEQYF	TGTGCCATCAGTTCCCGGGACAGGGGGCTTTCCGAGCAGTACTTC	NA	TRBV10-3	TRBJ2-7	TRBD1
CASSTRTSQSYEQYF	TGTGCCAGCAGCACTAGGACGTCGCAGTCCTACGAGCAGTACTTC	few	TRBV7-2	TRBJ2-7	NA
CATSDWTSGRSYEQYF	TGTGCCACCAGTGACTGGACTAGCGGGCGCTCCTACGAGCAGTACTTC	NA	TRBV24-1	TRBJ2-7	TRBD2
CASSPDYPSYNEQFF	TGCGCCAGCAGCCCGGACTACCCCTCCTACAATGAGCAGTTCTTC	NA	TRBV5-1	TRBJ2-1	NA
CSARRGWTNYGYTF	TGCAGTGCTAGGAGGGGTTGGACTAACTATGGCTACACCTTC	NA	TRBV20-1	TRBJ1-2	NA
CASTAGSRSLYETQYF	TGTGCCAGCACCGCCGGTAGTCGCAGTTTGTACGAGACCCAGTACTTC	NA	TRBV7-8	TRBJ2-5	NA
CSASRLAGRFTDTQYF	TGTAGTGCTAGTCGGCTAGCGGGGAGGTTCACAGATACGCAGTATTTT	few	TRBV20-1	TRBJ2-3	TRBD2
CASSWGGLAGGTDTQYF	TGCGCCAGCAGCTGGGGCGGACTAGCGGGGGGCACAGATACGCAGTATTTT	NA	TRBV5-1	TRBJ2-3	TRBD2
CASSQGLVFFTDTQYF	TGCGCCAGCAGCCAAGGACTAGTATTCTTCACAGATACGCAGTATTTT	NA	TRBV4-1	TRBJ2-3	NA
CAISVTREETQYF	TGTGCCATCAGCGTAACACGGGAAGAGACCCAGTACTTC	few	TRBV10-3	TRBJ2-5	NA
CSVDVRDRAADTQYF	TGCAGCGTTGACGTCCGGGACAGGGCTGCAGATACGCAGTATTTT	NA	TRBV29-1	TRBJ2-3	TRBD1
CASLMEGSNQPQHF	TGCGCCAGCCTCATGGAAGGGTCCAATCAGCCCCAGCATTTT	NA	TRBV5-1	TRBJ1-5	NA
CASSLVTGKTGELFF	TGTGCCAGCAGCTTGGTCACAGGGAAAACCGGGGAGCTGTTTTTT	NA	TRBV11-2	TRBJ2-2	NA
CSARRQGTDTQYF	TGCAGTGCTAGAAGGCAGGGCACAGATACGCAGTATTTT	NA	TRBV20-1	TRBJ2-3	NA
CSARGTVGYGYTF	TGCAGTGCTAGAGGAACAGTGGGCTATGGCTACACCTTC	many	TRBV20-1	TRBJ1-2	NA
CASSLRVPYNEQFF	TGTGCCAGCAGTCTTAGGGTACCCTACAATGAGCAGTTCTTC	NA	TRBV28	TRBJ2-1	NA
CAGSSLRGTSGSFSYNEQFF	TGTGCCGGCAGTTCCCTCAGGGGGACTAGCGGGAGCTTTTCCTACAATGAGCAGTTCTTC	NA	TRBV6-2/TRBV6-3	TRBJ2-1	TRBD2
CAISLGDDEQYF	TGTGCCATCAGTTTAGGGGACGACGAGCAGTACTTC	NA	TRBV10-3	TRBJ2-7	NA
CSAWVRGGDSAIRSSYNEQFF	TGCAGTGCTTGGGTGAGGGGGGGCGATAGCGCAATCAGGAGCTCCTACAATGAGCAGTTCTTC	NA	TRBV20-1	TRBJ2-1	NA
CASRPEGNQPQHF	TGTGCCAGCAGGCCCGAAGGGAATCAGCCCCAGCATTTT	NA	TRBV12-3/TRBV12-4	TRBJ1-5	NA
CASSKGWGTSGSTGELFF	TGTGCCAGCAGCAAAGGATGGGGGACTAGCGGGAGCACCGGGGAGCTGTTTTTT	NA	TRBV21-1	TRBJ2-2	NA
CASRPLAGGPDTQYF	TGTGCCAGCAGACCCCTAGCGGGAGGGCCAGATACGCAGTATTTT	NA	TRBV6-5	TRBJ2-3	TRBD2
CSARGDEAGNQPQHF	TGCAGTGCTAGAGGCGATGAGGCAGGCAATCAGCCCCAGCATTTT	NA	TRBV20-1	TRBJ1-5	NA
CASRDRISSYERYF	TGTGCCAGCAGAGACAGGATTAGCTCCTACGAGCGGTACTTC	NA	TRBV27	TRBJ2-7	NA
CASSQDGLAGNEQFF	TGTGCCAGCAGCCAAGATGGACTAGCGGGCAATGAGCAGTTCTTC	NA	TRBV3-1	TRBJ2-1	TRBD2